The entry below gives a single T cell receptor (beta chain) sequence along with its context. The antigen remains undetermined. Assay used: immunoSEQ multiplex PCR; TCRdb lists only in-frame clones, some missing. The sample carries roughly 51,000 clones, about 80% recorded once. This sample was taken from a study of a mutant IDH1 vaccine in newly diagnosed glioma. Germline CDR1 is SQVTM and CDR2 is ANQGSEA. There are 13 residues in the CDR3. Trimming left V 8 bases short and J 1 base short, with 13 bases between. The time point denotes: week 5, during vaccination. What each vaccine dose contained was 300 ug of mutant IDH1 20-mer peptide, accompanied by topical imiquimod.

The rearrangement links TRBV29-1 to TRBJ2-3; a weak D match, TRBD2 (6 bases). This TCR came from a man aged 30 to 45 with glioma. The specimen comprised PBMCs, sampled from a glioma patient whose treatment included an IDH1 peptide vaccine. CDR3 residues: CSSPGLGTDTQYF. The CDR3 DNA reads as TGCAGCAGTCCGGGACTGGGCACAGATACGCAGTATTTT.